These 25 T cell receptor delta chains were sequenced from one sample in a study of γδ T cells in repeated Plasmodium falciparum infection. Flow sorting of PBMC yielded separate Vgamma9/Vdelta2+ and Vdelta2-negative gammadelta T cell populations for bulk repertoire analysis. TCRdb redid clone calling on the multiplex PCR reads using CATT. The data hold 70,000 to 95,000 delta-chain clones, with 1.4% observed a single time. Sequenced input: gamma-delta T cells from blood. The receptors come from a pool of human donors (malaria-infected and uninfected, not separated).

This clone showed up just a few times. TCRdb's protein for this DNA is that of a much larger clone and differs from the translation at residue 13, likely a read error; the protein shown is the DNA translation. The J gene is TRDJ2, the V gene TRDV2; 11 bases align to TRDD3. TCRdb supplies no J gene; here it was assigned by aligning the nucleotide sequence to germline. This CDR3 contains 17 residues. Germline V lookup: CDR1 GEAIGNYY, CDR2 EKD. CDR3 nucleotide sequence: TGTGCCTGTGACACGGAGTGGGGGATACGGGAGACAGAACAACTCTTCTTT. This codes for CACDTEWGIRETEQLFF.

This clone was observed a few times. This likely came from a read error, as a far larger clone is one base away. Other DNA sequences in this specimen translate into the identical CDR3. This chain's CDR3 is CACDSWGSQESSWDTRQMFF. The CDR3 coding sequence is TGTGCCTGTGACTCCTGGGGGTCGCAAGAAAGCTCCTGGGACACCCGACAGATGTTCTTC. The V gene call is TRDV2, and the J gene call is absent; TRDD3 is the table's D call, not checked against the DNA. There are 20 residues in the CDR3. Per germline, CDR1 GEAIGNYY and CDR2 EKD.

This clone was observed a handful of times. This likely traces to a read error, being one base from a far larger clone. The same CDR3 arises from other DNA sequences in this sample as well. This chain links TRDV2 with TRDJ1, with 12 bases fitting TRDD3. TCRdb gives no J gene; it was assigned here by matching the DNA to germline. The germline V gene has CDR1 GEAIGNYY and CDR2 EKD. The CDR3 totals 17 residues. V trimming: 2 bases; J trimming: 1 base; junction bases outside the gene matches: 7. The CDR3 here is CACDSLLGDTGTDKLIF. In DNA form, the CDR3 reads TGTGCCTGTGACAGCCTGCTGGGGGATACGGGCACCGATAAACTCATCTTT.

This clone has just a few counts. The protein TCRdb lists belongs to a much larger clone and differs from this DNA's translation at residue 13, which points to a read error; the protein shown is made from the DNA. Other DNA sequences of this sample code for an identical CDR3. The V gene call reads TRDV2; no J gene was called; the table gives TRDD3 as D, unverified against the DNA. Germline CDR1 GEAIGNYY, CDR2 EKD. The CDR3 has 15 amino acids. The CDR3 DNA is TGTGCCTGTGACCCGTTGTTGGGGGATACCGATAAACCCATCTTT. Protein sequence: CACDPLLGDTDKPIF.

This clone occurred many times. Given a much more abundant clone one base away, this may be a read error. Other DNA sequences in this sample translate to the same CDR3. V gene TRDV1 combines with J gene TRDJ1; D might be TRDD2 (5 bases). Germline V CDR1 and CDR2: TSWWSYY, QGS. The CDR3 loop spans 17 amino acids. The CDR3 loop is CALGAFFLGSHTDKLIF. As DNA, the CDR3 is TGTGCTCTTGGAGCCTTTTTCCTCGGGTCCCACACCGATAAACTTATCTTT.

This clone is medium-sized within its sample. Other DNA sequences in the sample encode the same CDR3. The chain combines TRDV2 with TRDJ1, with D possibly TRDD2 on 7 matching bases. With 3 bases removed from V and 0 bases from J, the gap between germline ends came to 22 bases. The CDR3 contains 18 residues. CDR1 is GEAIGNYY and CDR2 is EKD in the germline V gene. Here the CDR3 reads CACDPIPTLGVYTDKLIF. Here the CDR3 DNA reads TGTGCCTGTGACCCAATTCCTACGTTGGGGGTTTACACCGATAAACTCATCTTT.

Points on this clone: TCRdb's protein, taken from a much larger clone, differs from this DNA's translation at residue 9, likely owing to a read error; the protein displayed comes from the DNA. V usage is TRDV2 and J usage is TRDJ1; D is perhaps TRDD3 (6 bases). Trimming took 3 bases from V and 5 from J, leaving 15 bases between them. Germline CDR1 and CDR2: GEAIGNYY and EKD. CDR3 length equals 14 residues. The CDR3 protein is CACDAIGGEDKLIF. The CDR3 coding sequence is TGTGCCTGTGACGCCATAGGGGGAGAGGATAAACTCATCTTT.

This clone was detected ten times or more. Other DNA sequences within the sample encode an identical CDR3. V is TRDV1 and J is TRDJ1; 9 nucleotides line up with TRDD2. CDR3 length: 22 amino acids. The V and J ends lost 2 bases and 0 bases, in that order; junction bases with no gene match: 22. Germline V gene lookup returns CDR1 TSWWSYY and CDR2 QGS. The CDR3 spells CALGEYRPSYWLGASYTDKLIF. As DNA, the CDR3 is TGTGCTCTTGGGGAATACCGACCTTCCTACTGGCTGGGGGCCTCGTACACCGATAAACTCATCTTT.

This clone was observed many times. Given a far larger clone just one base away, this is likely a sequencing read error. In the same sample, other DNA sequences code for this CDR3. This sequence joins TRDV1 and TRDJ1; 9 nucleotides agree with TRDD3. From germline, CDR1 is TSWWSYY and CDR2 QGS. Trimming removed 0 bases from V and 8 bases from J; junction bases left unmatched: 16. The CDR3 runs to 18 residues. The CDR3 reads CALGELSYWGTPYSKLIF. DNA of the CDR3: TGTGCTCTTGGGGAACTGTCCTACTGGGGGACCCCCTATAGCAAACTCATCTTT.

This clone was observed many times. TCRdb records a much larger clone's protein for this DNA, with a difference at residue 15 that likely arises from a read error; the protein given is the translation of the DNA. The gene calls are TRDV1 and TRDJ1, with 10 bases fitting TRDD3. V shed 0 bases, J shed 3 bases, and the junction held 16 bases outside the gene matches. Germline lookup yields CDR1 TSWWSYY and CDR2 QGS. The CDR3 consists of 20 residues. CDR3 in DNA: TGTGCTCTTGGGGAACTTGGGGATGCGTACTGGGGGATTGGAGCCGATAAACTCATCTTT. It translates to CALGELGDAYWGIGADKLIF.

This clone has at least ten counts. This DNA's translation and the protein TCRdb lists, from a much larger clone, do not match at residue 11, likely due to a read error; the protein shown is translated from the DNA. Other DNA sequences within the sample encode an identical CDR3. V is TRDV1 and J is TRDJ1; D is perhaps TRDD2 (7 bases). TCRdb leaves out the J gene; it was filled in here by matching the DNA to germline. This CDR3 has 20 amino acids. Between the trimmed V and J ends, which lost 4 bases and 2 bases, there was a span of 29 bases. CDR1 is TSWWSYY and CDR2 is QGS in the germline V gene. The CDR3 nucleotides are TGTGCTCTTGGGGGGTCCTTTTTCCTACTCATAGGGATAGTAACCGATAAACTCATCTTT. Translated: CALGGSFFLLIGIVTDKLIF.

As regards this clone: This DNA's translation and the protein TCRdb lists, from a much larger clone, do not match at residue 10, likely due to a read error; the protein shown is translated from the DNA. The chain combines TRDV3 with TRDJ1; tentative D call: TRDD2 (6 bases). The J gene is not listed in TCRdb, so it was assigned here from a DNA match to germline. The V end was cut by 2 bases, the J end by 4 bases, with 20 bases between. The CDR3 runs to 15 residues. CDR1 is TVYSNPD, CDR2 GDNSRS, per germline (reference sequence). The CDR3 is CAFYTPTVRIDKLIF. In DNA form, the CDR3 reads TGTGCCTTTTATACTCCTACCGTACGCATCGATAAACTCATCTTT.

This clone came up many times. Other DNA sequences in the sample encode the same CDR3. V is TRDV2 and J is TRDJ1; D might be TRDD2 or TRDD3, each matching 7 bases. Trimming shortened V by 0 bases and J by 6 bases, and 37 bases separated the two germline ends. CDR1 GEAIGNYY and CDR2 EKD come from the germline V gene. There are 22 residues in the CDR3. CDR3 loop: CACDTRLPSNYTGDPRGYKLIF. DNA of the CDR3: TGTGCCTGTGACACCCGCCTTCCTTCCAACTATACTGGGGATCCCCGAGGATATAAACTCATCTTT.

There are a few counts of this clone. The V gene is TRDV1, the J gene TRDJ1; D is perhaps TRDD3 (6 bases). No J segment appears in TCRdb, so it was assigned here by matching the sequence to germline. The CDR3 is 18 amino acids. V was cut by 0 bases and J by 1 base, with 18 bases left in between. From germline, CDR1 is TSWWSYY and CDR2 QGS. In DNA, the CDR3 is TGTGCTCTTGGGGAACTGAGACTGGGTGCCCCGGGCACCGATAAACTCATCTTT. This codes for CALGELRLGAPGTDKLIF.

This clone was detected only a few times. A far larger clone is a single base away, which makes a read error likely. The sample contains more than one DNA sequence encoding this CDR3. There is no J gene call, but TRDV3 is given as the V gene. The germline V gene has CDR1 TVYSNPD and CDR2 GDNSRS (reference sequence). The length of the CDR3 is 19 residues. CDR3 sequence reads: CAIRAHSELCESATDKLIF. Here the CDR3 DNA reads TGTGCCATACGTGCTCATTCTGAATTGTGCGAAAGTGCCACCGATAAACTTATCTTT.

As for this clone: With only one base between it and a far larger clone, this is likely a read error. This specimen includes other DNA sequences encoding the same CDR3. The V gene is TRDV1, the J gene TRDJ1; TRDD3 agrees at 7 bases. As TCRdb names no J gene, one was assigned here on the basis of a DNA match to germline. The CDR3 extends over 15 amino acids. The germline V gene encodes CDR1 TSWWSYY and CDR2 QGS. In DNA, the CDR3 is TGTGCTCTCGGGGATAACTACGGGGAAACCGATAAACTCATCTTT. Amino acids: CALGDNYGETDKLIF.

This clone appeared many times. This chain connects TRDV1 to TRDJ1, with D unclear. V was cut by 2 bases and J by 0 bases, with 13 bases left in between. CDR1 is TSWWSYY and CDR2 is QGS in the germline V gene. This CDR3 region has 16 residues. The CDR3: CALGESSGLYTDKLIF. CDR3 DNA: TGTGCTCTTGGGGAAAGTAGCGGCCTTTACACCGATAAACTCATCTTT.

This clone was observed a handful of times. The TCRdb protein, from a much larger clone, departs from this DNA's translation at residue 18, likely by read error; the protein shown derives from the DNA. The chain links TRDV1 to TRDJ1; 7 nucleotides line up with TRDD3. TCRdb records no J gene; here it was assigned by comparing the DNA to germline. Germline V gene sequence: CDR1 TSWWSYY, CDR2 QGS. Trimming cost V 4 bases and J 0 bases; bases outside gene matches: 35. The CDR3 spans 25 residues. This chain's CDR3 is CALGGRIPGLLLANWGRAYTDKLIF. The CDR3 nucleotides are TGTGCTCTTGGGGGGCGAATACCCGGCCTTCTCCTGGCAAACTGGGGTAGGGCGTACACCGATAAACTCATCTTT.

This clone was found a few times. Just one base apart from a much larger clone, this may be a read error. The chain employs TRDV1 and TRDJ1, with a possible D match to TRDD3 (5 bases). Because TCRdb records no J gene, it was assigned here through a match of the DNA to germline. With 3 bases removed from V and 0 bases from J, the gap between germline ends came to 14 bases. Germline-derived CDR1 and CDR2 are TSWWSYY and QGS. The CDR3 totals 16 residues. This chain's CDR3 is CALGEGVADHTDKLIF. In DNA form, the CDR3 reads TGTGCTCTTGGGGAGGGGGTGGCAGACCACACCGATAAACTCATCTTT.

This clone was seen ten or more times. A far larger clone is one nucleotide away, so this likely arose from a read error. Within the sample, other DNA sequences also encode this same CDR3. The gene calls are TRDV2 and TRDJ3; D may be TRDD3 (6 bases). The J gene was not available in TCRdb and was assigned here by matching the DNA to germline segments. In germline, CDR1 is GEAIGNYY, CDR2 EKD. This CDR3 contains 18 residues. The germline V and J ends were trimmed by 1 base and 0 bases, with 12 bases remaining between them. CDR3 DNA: TGTGCCTGTGACACTATTGGGGGGTACTCCTGGGACACCCGACAGATGTTTTTC. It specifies CACDTIGGYSWDTRQMFF.

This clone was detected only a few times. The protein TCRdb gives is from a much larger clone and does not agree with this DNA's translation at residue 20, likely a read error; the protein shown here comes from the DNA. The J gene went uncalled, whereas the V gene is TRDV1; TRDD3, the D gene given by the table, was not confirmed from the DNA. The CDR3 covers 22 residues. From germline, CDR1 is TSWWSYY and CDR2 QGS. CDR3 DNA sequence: TGTGCTCTTGGGGAATACCGTAGTCCGTTCTATACTACCAAAATTAGGCGGGATAAACCCATCTTT. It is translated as CALGEYRSPFYTTKIRRDKPIF.

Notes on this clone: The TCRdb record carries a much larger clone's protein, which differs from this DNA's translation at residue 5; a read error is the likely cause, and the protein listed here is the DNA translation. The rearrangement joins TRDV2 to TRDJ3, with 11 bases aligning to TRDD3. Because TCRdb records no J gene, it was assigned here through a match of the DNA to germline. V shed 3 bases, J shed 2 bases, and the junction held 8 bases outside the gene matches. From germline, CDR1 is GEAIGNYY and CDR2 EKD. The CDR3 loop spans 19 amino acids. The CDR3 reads CACDATRLGDTWDTRQMFF. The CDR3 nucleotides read TGTGCCTGTGACGCTACTCGACTGGGGGATACCTGGGACACCCGACAGATGTTTTTC.

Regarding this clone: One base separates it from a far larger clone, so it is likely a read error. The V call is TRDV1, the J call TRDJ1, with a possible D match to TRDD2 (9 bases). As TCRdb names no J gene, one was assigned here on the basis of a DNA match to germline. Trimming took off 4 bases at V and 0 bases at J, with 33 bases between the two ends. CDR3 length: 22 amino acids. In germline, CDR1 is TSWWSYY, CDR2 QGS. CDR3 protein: CALGGTPLPTSDWGVYTDKLIF. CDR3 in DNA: TGTGCTCTTGGGGGAACTCCCCTTCCTACCTCAGACTGGGGGGTCTACACCGATAAACTCATCTTT.

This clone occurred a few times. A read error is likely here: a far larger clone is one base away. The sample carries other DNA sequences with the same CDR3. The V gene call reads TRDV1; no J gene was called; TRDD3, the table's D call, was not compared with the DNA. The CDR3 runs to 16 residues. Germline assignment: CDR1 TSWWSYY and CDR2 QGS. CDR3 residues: CALGESGGGPTDKLIF. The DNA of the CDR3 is TGTGCTCTTGGGGAAAGTGGGGGGGGACCCACCGATAAACTCATCTTC.

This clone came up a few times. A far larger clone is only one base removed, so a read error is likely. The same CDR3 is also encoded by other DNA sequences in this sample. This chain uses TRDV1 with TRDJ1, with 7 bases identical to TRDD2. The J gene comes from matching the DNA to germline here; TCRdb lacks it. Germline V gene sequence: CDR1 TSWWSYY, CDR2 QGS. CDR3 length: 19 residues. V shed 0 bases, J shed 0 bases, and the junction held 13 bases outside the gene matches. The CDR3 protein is CALGELPAFLSPYTDKLIF. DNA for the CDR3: TGTGCTCTTGGGGAACTCCCGGCCTTCCTTTCCCCATACACCGATAAACTCATCTTT.